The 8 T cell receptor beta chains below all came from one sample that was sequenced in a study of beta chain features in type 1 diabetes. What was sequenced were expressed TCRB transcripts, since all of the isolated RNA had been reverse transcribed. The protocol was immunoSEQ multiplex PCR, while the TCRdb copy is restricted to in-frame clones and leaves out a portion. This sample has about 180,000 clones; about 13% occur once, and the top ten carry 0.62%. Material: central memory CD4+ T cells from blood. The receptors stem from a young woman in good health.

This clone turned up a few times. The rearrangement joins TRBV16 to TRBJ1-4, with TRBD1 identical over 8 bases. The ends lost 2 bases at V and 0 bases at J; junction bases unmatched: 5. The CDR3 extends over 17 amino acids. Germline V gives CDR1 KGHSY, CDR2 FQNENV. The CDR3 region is CASSQTGQGSTNEKLFF. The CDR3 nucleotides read TGTGCCAGCAGCCAAACCGGACAGGGCTCAACTAATGAAAAACTGTTTTTT.

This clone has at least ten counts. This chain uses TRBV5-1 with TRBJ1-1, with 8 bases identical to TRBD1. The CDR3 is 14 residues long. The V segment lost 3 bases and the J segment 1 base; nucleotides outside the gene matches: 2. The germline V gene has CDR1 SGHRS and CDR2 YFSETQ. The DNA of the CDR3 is TGCGCCAGCAGCTGGGGACAGGAGAACACTGAAGCTTTCTTT. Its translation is CASSWGQENTEAFF.

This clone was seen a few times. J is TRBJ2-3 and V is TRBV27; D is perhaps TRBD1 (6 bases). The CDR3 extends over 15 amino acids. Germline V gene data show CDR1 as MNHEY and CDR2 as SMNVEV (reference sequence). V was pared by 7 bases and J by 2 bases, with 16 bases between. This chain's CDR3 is CASTRGGFSTDTQYF. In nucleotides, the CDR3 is TGTGCCAGCACCCGAGGGGGATTTTCCACAGATACGCAGTATTTT.

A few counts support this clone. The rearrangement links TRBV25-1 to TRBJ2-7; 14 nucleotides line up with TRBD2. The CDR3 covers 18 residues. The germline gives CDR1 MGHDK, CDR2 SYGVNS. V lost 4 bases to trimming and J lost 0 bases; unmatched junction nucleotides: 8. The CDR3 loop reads CASSGLPGLAGDSYEQYF. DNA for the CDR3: TGTGCCAGCAGTGGGCTCCCGGGACTAGCGGGAGACTCCTACGAGCAGTACTTC.

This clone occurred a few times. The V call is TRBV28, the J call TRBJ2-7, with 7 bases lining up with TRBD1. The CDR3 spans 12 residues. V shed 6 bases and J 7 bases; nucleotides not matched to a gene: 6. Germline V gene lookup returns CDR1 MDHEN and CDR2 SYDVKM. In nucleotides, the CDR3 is TGTGCCAGCAGCCTGACAGGGCGGGAGCAGTACTTC. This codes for CASSLTGREQYF.

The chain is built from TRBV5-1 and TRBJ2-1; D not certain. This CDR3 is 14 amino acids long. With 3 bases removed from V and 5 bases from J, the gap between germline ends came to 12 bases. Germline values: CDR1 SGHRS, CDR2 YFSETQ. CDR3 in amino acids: CASSSFRRDNEQFF. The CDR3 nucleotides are TGCGCCAGCAGCTCCTTCCGACGGGACAATGAGCAGTTCTTC.

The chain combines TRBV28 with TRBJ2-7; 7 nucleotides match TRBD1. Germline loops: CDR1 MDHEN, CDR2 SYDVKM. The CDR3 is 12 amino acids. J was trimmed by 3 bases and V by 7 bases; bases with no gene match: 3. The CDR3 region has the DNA TGTGCCAGCACCACAGGGGTCTACGAGCAGTACTTC. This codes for CASTTGVYEQYF.

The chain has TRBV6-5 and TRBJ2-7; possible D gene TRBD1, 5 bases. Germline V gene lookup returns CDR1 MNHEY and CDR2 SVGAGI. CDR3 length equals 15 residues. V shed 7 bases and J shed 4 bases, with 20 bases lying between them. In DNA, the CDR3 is TGTGCCAGCACTGGCACTCAGGGCCTTGGGTACGAGCAGTACTTC. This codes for CASTGTQGLGYEQYF.